A single sample gave rise to the 26 T cell receptor beta chains below, sequenced in a study of blood T cell repertoires in COVID-19. Profiling relied on immunoSEQ multiplex PCR, and the TCRdb table lists in-frame clones only, not all of them. The table includes 250,000 or so clones, just over 85% detected once. The sequencing input was PBMCs or T cells enriched from blood (not recorded which). These receptors were obtained from a man aged 35 to 55 who had recovered from COVID-19.

J is TRBJ1-2 and V is TRBV30; D may be TRBD1 (6 bases). CDR1 and CDR2 (germline): GTSNPN, SVGIG (reference sequence). The V gene lost 0 bases and the J gene lost 7 bases, with 12 bases spanning the gap. The CDR3 is 13 residues long. The CDR3 reads CAWSVMGAGGYTF. The CDR3 DNA reads as TGTGCCTGGAGTGTAATGGGGGCCGGTGGCTACACCTTC.

The chain combines TRBV30 with TRBJ1-5, with TRBD1 matching 7 bases. The CDR3 has 13 residues. The V and J ends lost 2 bases and 8 bases, in that order; junction bases with no gene match: 6. Germline lookup yields CDR1 GTSNPN and CDR2 SVGIG (reference sequence). DNA of the CDR3: TGTGCCTGGAGTCCGGACAGGACCAAGCCCCAGCATTTT. As protein: CAWSPDRTKPQHF.

The V gene is TRBV7-3, the J gene TRBJ2-5; D is unresolved. This CDR3 is 17 amino acids long. Trimming stripped 2 bases from V and 2 bases from J, with 18 bases between. Germline V gene lookup returns CDR1 SGHTA and CDR2 FQGTGA. The CDR3 sequence: CASSLEALSAAQETQYF. DNA of the CDR3: TGTGCCAGCAGCTTAGAAGCGTTAAGCGCCGCTCAAGAGACCCAGTACTTC. Based on the CDR3 plus reference TRBV7-3 and TRBJ2-5, the full variable domain is GAGVSQTPSNKVTEKGKYVELRCDPISGHTALYWYRQSLGQGPEFLIYFQGTGAADDSGLPNDRFFAVRPEGSVSTLKIQRTERGDSAVYLCASSLEALSAAQETQYFGPGTRLLVL.

This chain links TRBV5-5 with TRBJ2-7, with D unclear. With 1 base removed from V and 3 bases from J, the gap between germline ends came to 8 bases. The length of the CDR3 is 13 residues. Germline V lookup: CDR1 SGHKS, CDR2 YYEKEE (reference sequence). The CDR3 coding sequence is TGTGCCAGCAGCTTGTGGCAGAACTACGAGCAGTACTTC. Its protein product is CASSLWQNYEQYF.

This chain uses TRBV5-8 with TRBJ2-3, with 7 positions matching TRBD2. V lost 4 bases to trimming and J lost 5 bases; unmatched junction nucleotides: 7. Germline assignment: CDR1 SGHTS and CDR2 YDEGEE. The CDR3 sequence is 14 residues long. The CDR3 reads CASSPGLSGDTQYF. The CDR3 DNA is TGTGCCAGCAGCCCGGGACTATCGGGAGATACGCAGTATTTT.

The rearrangement uses TRBV30 and TRBJ1-2; the match to TRBD1 covers 7 bases. The ends lost 5 bases at V and 4 bases at J; junction bases unmatched: 4. Germline lookup yields CDR1 GTSNPN and CDR2 SVGIG (reference sequence). This CDR3 has 12 residues. CDR3 in amino acids: CAWARTGYGYTF. The DNA for the CDR3 is TGTGCCTGGGCCAGGACAGGCTATGGCTACACCTTC.

The chain joins TRBV5-1 to TRBJ1-5; TRBD1 might be the D (6 bases). Trimming left V 2 bases short and J 1 base short, with 10 bases between. CDR3 length equals 15 residues. Germline V gene lookup returns CDR1 SGHRS and CDR2 YFSETQ. CDR3 region: CASSLKGESNQPQHF. The CDR3 region has the DNA TGCGCCAGCAGCTTAAAGGGGGAGAGCAATCAGCCCCAGCATTTT.

This sequence joins TRBV7-9 and TRBJ2-6, with TRBD1 identical over 7 bases. V lost 2 bases and J lost 3; bases outside the gene matches: 13. Germline CDR1 and CDR2: SEHNR and FQNEAQ (reference sequence). The CDR3 length is 19 residues. CDR3 nucleotides: TGTGCCAGCAGCTTATTAGGGGGCCGGGTTTCCCGTGGGGCCAACGTCCTGACTTTC. It codes for CASSLLGGRVSRGANVLTF.

The chain combines TRBV27 with TRBJ2-1; D gene unclear. The V and J ends lost 6 bases and 5 bases respectively, with 17 bases between them. CDR1 MNHEY and CDR2 SMNVEV come from the germline V gene (reference sequence). CDR3 length equals 15 residues. This CDR3 reads CASRPETRPNNEQFF. The CDR3 DNA reads TGTGCCAGCAGACCGGAGACTCGTCCGAACAATGAGCAGTTCTTC.

The V gene is TRBV18, the J gene TRBJ2-7; 7 nucleotides align to TRBD2. V gave up 2 bases and J gave up 3 bases; unmatched junction bases: 10. This CDR3 is 16 amino acids long. Per germline, CDR1 KGHSH and CDR2 LQKENI. As DNA, the CDR3 is TGTGCCAGCTCACCAGGTGGGGCTAGCGGAAACTACGAGCAGTACTTC. Its protein is CASSPGGASGNYEQYF. Based on the CDR3 plus reference TRBV18 and TRBJ2-7, the full variable domain is NAGVMQNPRHLVRRRGQEARLRCSPMKGHSHVYWYRQLPEEGLKFMVYLQKENIIDESGMPKERFSAEFPKEGPSILRIQQVVRGDSAAYFCASSPGGASGNYEQYFGPGTRLTVT.

This clone occurred a few times. V is TRBV18 and J is TRBJ1-2; D is unclear. Germline values: CDR1 KGHSH, CDR2 LQKENI. The CDR3 is made up of 14 amino acids. V gave up 4 bases and J gave up 7 bases, with 16 bases separating them. The CDR3, as DNA: TGTGCCAGCTCACTCTACGATCCCTCGTTTGGCTACACCTTC. Residues: CASSLYDPSFGYTF. The variable domain in full, completed from reference TRBV18 and TRBJ1-2, reads NAGVMQNPRHLVRRRGQEARLRCSPMKGHSHVYWYRQLPEEGLKFMVYLQKENIIDESGMPKERFSAEFPKEGPSILRIQQVVRGDSAAYFCASSLYDPSFGYTFGSGTRLTVV.

The rearrangement uses TRBV29-1 and TRBJ1-1; 9 bases are shared with TRBD1. Germline V gene lookup returns CDR1 SQVTM and CDR2 ANQGSEA. V was clipped by 7 bases and J by 3 bases; unmatched bases: 6. This CDR3 is built from 13 residues. CDR3 loop: CSGAGQGYTEAFF. CDR3 bases: TGCAGCGGAGCGGGACAGGGATACACTGAAGCTTTCTTT.

This chain connects TRBV11-3 to TRBJ1-3, with unresolved D. This CDR3 spans 15 amino acids. V lost 7 bases, J lost 0 bases, and 13 bases lay in between. Germline V gives CDR1 SGHNT, CDR2 YENEEA. The CDR3 loop is CASTPESSSGNTIYF. DNA of the CDR3: TGTGCCAGCACCCCGGAGAGTAGCTCTGGAAACACCATATATTTT.

This clone was counted once. The CDR3 protein is CASSHTPRTDTQYF. Written as DNA, the CDR3 is TGTGCCAGCAGTCACACCCCCCGCACAGATACGCAGTATTTT. V gene TRBV6-2 or TRBV6-3 combines with J gene TRBJ2-3; D unresolved. This CDR3 has 14 residues. V was cut by 5 bases and J by 1 base, with 10 bases left in between. In germline, CDR1 is MNHEY, CDR2 SVGEGT.

The rearrangement uses TRBV20-1 and TRBJ2-1, with a possible D match to TRBD1 (6 bases). The CDR3 has 11 amino acids. Trimming pared 5 bases from V and 8 bases from J, leaving 10 bases between. Germline V gene data show CDR1 as DFQATT and CDR2 as SNEGSKA (reference sequence). This CDR3 reads CSASTGYEQFF. In DNA form, the CDR3 reads TGCAGTGCTTCTACAGGGTATGAGCAGTTCTTC.

The chain couples TRBV4-1 to TRBJ2-7; 11 positions agree with TRBD2. This CDR3 has 15 residues. Trimming at V came to 4 bases and at J to 4 bases, leaving 6 bases not matched to a gene. CDR1 is MGHRA and CDR2 is YSYEKL in the germline V gene. CDR3 amino acids: CASSPDPSGRYEQYF. DNA of the CDR3: TGCGCCAGCAGCCCCGACCCTAGCGGGAGGTACGAGCAGTACTTC.

This sequence joins TRBV27 and TRBJ1-2, with D tentatively TRBD1 (6 bases). The germline V gene has CDR1 MNHEY and CDR2 SMNVEV (reference sequence). CDR3 length: 13 residues. The V and J ends lost 5 bases and 2 bases respectively, with 9 bases between them. CDR3 sequence reads: CASSRTGNYGYTF. The CDR3 region has the DNA TGTGCCAGCAGTCGAACAGGGAACTATGGCTACACCTTC.

This chain uses TRBV27 with TRBJ2-7, with 13 bases fitting TRBD2. Germline trimming cut 2 bases from V and 3 bases from J; bases unmatched to any gene: 7. Germline CDR1 and CDR2: MNHEY and SMNVEV (reference sequence). The length of the CDR3 is 17 residues. In nucleotides, the CDR3 is TGTGCCAGCAGTTTAGCTACCGGGACTAGCGGGATCTACGAGCAGTACTTC. It is translated as CASSLATGTSGIYEQYF.

CDR3 nucleotide sequence: TGTGCCAGCAGCCTCACAGGGGGGGTGAGCACTGAAGCTTTCTTT. Translated: CASSLTGGVSTEAFF. The V gene is TRBV7-9, the J gene TRBJ1-1, with 8 bases identical to TRBD1. From germline, CDR1 is SEHNR and CDR2 FQNEAQ (reference sequence). V lost 5 bases, J lost 4 bases, and 9 bases stayed unmatched. The CDR3 length is 15 residues.

The chain joins TRBV4-1 to TRBJ2-2; TRBD1 matches at 9 bases. Germline assignment: CDR1 MGHRA and CDR2 YSYEKL. CDR3 length: 17 amino acids. V gave up 4 bases and J gave up 3 bases; unmatched junction bases: 9. CDR3 loop: CASSRIRDRVYTGELFF. CDR3 DNA: TGCGCCAGCAGCCGAATACGGGACAGGGTTTACACCGGGGAGCTGTTTTTT.

This chain uses TRBV2 with TRBJ1-4; no clear D. CDR1 is SNHLY and CDR2 is FYNNEI in the germline V gene. The V and J ends lost 4 bases and 12 bases respectively, with 15 bases between them. This CDR3 spans 13 amino acids. CDR3 protein: CASSARLLNELFF. The CDR3, as DNA: TGTGCCAGCAGTGCTAGATTACTTAATGAACTGTTTTTT.

This clone came up once. V gene TRBV25-1 combines with J gene TRBJ1-1, with 11 bases that match TRBD1. In germline, CDR1 is MGHDK, CDR2 SYGVNS. V lost 4 bases, J lost 7 bases, and 14 bases stayed unmatched. The CDR3 is 17 residues long. The CDR3 DNA sequence: TGTGCCAGCAGTGCCAGCCCGGACAGGGGGCAAAGGGTTGAAGCTTTCTTT. Protein sequence: CASSASPDRGQRVEAFF.

This clone was counted once. The V gene is TRBV28, the J gene TRBJ1-3; weak D call: TRBD1 (5 bases). Germline CDR1 and CDR2: MDHEN and SYDVKM. Trimming removed 6 bases at V and 3 bases at J, with 9 bases between. CDR3 length equals 13 residues. The CDR3 loop reads CASSRASGNTIYF. CDR3 coding DNA: TGTGCCAGCAGCAGGGCTAGTGGAAACACCATATATTTT.

The J gene is TRBJ2-1, the V gene TRBV30; the D gene is possibly TRBD2 (6 bases). This CDR3 spans 15 amino acids. Looked up from germline, CDR1 is GTSNPN and CDR2 is SVGIG (reference sequence). V was trimmed by 1 base and J by 4 bases, leaving 14 bases between them. The CDR3 is CAWSGLERVYNEQFF. The CDR3 nucleotides read TGTGCCTGGAGTGGACTAGAGAGGGTTTACAATGAGCAGTTCTTC.

The rearrangement uses TRBV19 and TRBJ2-2; 7 nucleotides align to TRBD1. The CDR3 has 14 residues. After removal of 6 bases from V and 7 bases from J, the junction contained 8 bases not matched to a gene. CDR1 LNHDA and CDR2 SQIVND come from the germline V gene (reference sequence). For the CDR3, the DNA is TGTGCCAGTAGAGAACAGGGGCCGGACGGGGAGCTGTTTTTT. Translating gives CASREQGPDGELFF.

CDR3 coding DNA: TGTGCCAGCACCGTCGGGGGGGCCTCCTACAATGAGCAGTTCTTC. It encodes CASTVGGASYNEQFF. J is TRBJ2-1 and V is TRBV7-9; 8 bases are shared with TRBD2. This CDR3 contains 15 residues. Trimming took 7 bases from V and 0 from J; bases not matched to a gene: 5. Germline V CDR1 and CDR2: SEHNR, FQNEAQ (reference sequence).